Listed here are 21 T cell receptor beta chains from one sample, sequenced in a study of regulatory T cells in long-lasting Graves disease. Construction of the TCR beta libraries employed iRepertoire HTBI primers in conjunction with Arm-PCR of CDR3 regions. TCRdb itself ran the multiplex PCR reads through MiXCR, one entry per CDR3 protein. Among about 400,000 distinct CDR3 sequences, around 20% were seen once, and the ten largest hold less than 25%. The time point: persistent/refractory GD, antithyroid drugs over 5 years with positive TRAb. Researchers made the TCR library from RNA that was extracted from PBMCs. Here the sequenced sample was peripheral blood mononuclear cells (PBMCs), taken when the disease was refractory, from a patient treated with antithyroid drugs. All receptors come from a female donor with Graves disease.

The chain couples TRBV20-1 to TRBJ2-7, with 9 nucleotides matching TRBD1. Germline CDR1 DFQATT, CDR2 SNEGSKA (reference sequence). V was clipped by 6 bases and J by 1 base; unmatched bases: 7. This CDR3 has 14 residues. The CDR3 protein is CSAKTGGYSYEQYF. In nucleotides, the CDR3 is TGCAGTGCAAAAACAGGGGGCTATTCCTACGAGCAGTACTTC.

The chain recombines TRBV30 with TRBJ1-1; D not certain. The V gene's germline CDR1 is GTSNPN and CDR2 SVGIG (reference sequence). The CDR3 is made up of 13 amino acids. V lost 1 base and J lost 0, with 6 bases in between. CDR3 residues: CAWSDNVNTEAFF. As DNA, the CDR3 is TGTGCCTGGAGTGACAACGTGAACACTGAAGCTTTCTTT.

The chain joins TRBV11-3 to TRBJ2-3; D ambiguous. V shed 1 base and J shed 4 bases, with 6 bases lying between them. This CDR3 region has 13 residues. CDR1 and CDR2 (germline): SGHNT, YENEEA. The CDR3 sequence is CASSLGFADTQYF. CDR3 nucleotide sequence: TGTGCCAGCAGCTTAGGGTTCGCAGATACGCAGTATTTT.

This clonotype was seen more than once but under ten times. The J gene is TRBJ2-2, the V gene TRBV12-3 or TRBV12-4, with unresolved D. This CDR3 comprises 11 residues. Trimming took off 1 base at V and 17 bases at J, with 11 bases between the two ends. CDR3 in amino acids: CASSLGSLSFF. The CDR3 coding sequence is TGTGCCAGCAGTTTAGGTTCCCTCAGTTTTTTT.

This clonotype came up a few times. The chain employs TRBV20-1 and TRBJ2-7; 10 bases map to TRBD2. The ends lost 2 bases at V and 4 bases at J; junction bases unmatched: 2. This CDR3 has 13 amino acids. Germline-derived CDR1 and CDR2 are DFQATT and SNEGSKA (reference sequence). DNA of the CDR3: TGCAGTGCTAGACCGGGACTAGCGTACGAGCAGTACTTC. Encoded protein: CSARPGLAYEQYF.

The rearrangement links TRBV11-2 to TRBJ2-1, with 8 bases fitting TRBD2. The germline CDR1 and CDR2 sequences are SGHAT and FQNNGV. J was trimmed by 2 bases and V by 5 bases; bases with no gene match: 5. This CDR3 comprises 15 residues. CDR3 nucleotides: TGTGCCAGCAGCGTTAGCGGGACCGCCTACAATGAGCAGTTCTTC. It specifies CASSVSGTAYNEQFF.

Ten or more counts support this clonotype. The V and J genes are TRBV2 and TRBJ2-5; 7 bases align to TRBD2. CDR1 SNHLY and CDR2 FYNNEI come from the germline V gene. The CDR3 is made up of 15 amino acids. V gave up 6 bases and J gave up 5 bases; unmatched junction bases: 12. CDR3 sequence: CASSEIAGGGETQYF. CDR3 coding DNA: TGTGCCAGCAGCGAGATAGCGGGTGGGGGGGAGACCCAGTACTTC.

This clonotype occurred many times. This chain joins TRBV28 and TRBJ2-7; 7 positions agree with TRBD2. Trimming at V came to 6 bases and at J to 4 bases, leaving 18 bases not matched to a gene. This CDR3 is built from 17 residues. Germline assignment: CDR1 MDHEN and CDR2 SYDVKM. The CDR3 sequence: CASSSSGTTGSRYEQYF. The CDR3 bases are TGTGCCAGCAGCTCAAGCGGGACTACAGGAAGTAGGTACGAGCAGTACTTC.

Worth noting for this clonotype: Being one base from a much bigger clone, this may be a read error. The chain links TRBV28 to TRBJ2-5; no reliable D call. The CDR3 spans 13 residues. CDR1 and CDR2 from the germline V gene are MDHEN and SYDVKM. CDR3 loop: CVSSDGGKETQYF. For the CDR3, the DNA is TGTGTCAGCAGTGATGGTGGGAAAGAGACCCAGTACTTC. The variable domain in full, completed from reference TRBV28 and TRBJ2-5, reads DVKVTQSSRYLVKRTGEKVFLECVQDMDHENMFWYRQDPGLGLRLIYFSYDVKMKEKGDIPEGYSVSREKKERFSLILESASTNQTSMYLCVSSDGGKETQYFGPGTRLLVL.

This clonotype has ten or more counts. CDR3 loop: CASSYVQGREKLFF. DNA of the CDR3: TGTGCCAGCAGTTACGTACAGGGAAGGGAAAAACTGTTTTTT. The chain employs TRBV6-2 or TRBV6-3 and TRBJ1-4, with D maybe TRBD1 (6 bases). Germline V gene data show CDR1 as MNHEY and CDR2 as SVGEGT. The ends were cut back, 2 bases at V and 8 bases at J, with 12 bases in the middle. This CDR3 has 14 amino acids.

CDR3 nucleotide sequence: TGTGCCAGCAGCTCACCCGGAAGGTCCCTCCACTTT. Translated: CASSSPGRSLHF. The chain uses TRBV7-2 and TRBJ1-6; D is unresolved. Between the trimmed V and J ends, which lost 4 bases and 14 bases, there was a span of 12 bases. The CDR3 length is 12 residues. Germline V lookup: CDR1 SGHTA, CDR2 FQGNSA.

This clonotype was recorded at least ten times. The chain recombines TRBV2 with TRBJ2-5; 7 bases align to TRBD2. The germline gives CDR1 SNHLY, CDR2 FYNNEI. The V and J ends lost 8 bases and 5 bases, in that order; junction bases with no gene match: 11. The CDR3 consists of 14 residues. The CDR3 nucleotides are TGTGCCAGCGGGCTAGCGGTAGGGGCGGAGACCCAGTACTTC. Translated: CASGLAVGAETQYF.

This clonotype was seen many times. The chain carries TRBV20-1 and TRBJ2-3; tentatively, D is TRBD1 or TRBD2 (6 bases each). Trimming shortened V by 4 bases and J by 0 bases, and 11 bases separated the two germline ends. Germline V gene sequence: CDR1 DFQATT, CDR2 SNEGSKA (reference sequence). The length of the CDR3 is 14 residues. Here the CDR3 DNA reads TGCAGTGCTAAGGGGGGACGGAGCACAGATACGCAGTATTTT. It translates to CSAKGGRSTDTQYF.

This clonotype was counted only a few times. The CDR3 sequence: CASRRGTDQPQHF. The CDR3, as DNA: TGTGCCAGCAGAAGAGGGACCGATCAGCCCCAGCATTTT. This chain connects TRBV6-1 to TRBJ1-5; D perhaps matches TRBD1 (5 bases). Germline V lookup: CDR1 MNHNS, CDR2 SASEGT. The CDR3 covers 13 residues. V was clipped by 6 bases and J by 5 bases, with 11 bases between them.

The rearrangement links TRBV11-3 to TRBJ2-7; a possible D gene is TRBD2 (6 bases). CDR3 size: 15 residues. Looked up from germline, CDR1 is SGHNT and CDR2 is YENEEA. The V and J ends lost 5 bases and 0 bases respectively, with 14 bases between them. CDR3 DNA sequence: TGTGCCAGCAGCGTCGGCGGGGCTAGCTCCTACGAGCAGTACTTC. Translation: CASSVGGASSYEQYF.

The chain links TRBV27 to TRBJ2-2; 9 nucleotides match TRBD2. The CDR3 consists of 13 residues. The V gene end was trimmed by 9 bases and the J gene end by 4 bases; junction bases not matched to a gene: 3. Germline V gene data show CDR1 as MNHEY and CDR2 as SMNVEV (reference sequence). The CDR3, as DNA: TGTGCCAGTATAGCGGGAGTCACCGGGGAGCTGTTTTTT. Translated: CASIAGVTGELFF.

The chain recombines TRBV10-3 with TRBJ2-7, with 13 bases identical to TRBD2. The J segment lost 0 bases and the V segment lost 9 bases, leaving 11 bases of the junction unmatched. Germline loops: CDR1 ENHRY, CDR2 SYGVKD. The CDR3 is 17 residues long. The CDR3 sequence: CAINRSGTSGNSYEQYF. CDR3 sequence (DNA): TGTGCCATAAACAGATCCGGGACTAGCGGGAACTCCTACGAGCAGTACTTC.

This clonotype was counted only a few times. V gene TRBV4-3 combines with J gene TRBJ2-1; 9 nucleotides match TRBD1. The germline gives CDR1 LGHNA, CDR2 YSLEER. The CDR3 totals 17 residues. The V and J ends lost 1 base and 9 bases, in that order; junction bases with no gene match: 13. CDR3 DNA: TGCGCCAGCAGCCAAGGGACCGGGACAGGGACCTTTGGTGAGCAGTTCTTC. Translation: CASSQGTGTGTFGEQFF.

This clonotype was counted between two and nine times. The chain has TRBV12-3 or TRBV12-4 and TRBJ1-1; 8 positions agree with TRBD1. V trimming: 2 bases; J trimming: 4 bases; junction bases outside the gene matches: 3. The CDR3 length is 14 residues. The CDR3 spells CASSLQGASTEAFF. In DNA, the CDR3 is TGTGCCAGCAGTTTACAGGGGGCAAGCACTGAAGCTTTCTTT.

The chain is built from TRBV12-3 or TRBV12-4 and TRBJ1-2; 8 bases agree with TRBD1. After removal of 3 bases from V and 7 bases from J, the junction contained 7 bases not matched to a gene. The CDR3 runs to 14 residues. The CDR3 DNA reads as TGTGCCAGCAGTTTTACCAGGACAGGGACTGGCTACACCTTC. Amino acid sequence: CASSFTRTGTGYTF.

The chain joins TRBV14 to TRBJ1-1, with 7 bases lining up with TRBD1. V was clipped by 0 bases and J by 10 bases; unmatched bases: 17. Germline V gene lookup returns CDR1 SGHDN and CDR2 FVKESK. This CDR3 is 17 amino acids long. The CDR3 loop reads CASSQDIVWRGQLAAFF. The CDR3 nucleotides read TGTGCCAGCAGCCAAGATATTGTATGGAGGGGGCAGCTCGCAGCTTTCTTT.